These T cell receptor beta chains were read from a single sample in a study of shared clonotypes between healthy human individuals. Only in-frame clones appear in the TCRdb table, and some are missing; sequencing was by immunoSEQ multiplex PCR. The sample consists of hundreds of thousands of clones, about 92% of them appearing once. Material for sequencing was naive CD8+ T cells sorted from blood. These receptor sequences come from a young man in good health. Both conserved end residues are part of each CDR3. A D gene is named only where the DNA matches it firmly. Not all rows give a size; the values are once, few, many and, for expanded clones, a class.

D gene	V gene	J gene	clone size	CDR3 protein	CDR3 DNA
.	TRBV9	TRBJ1-1	.	CASMAGSNPTEAFF	TGTGCCAGCATGGCAGGGTCTAATCCCACTGAAGCTTTCTTT
.	TRBV10-1	TRBJ2-2	.	CASSELSGPNTGELFF	TGCGCCAGCAGTGAATTGAGCGGACCAAACACCGGGGAGCTGTTTTTT
.	TRBV28	TRBJ1-5	.	CASSLGRSNQPQHF	TGTGCCAGCAGTTTAGGCAGGAGCAATCAGCCCCAGCATTTT
.	TRBV6-1	TRBJ1-1	.	CASSEGYGVNTEAFF	TGTGCCAGCAGTGAAGGGTACGGAGTGAACACTGAAGCTTTCTTT
.	TRBV7-9	TRBJ2-3	.	CASSFDFSLADTQYF	TGTGCCAGCAGCTTCGACTTTTCCCTCGCAGATACGCAGTATTTT
.	TRBV5-1	TRBJ1-1	.	CASSLEGGMTEAFF	TGCGCCAGCAGCTTGGAAGGGGGAATGACTGAAGCTTTCTTT
.	TRBV4-1	TRBJ1-5	.	CASSQDPAQPQHF	TGCGCCAGCAGCCAAGATCCGGCTCAGCCCCAGCATTTT
.	TRBV2	TRBJ2-5	once	CASSELAWETQYF	TGTGCCAGCAGTGAACTAGCTTGGGAGACCCAGTACTTC
.	TRBV11-2	TRBJ2-3	.	CASSPWSTDTQYF	TGTGCCAGCAGCCCATGGTCCACAGATACGCAGTATTTT
.	TRBV7-9	TRBJ2-3	.	CASSLAPSPDTQYF	TGTGCCAGCAGCTTAGCGCCCAGTCCAGATACGCAGTATTTT
TRBD2	TRBV28	TRBJ2-2	.	CASHVGRGFTGELFF	TGTGCCAGCCACGTGGGGCGGGGGTTCACCGGGGAGCTGTTTTTT
.	TRBV4-1	TRBJ2-2	.	CASSQGPGSTGELFF	TGCGCCAGCAGCCAAGGACCGGGGTCCACCGGGGAGCTGTTTTTT
TRBD1	TRBV4-1	TRBJ1-3	.	CASSQEGTGPGNTIYF	TGCGCCAGCAGCCAAGAGGGGACAGGCCCTGGAAACACCATATATTTT
.	TRBV6-1	TRBJ2-4	.	CASSEVNRVEGNIQYF	TGTGCCAGCAGTGAAGTGAACAGGGTTGAAGGAAACATTCAGTACTTC
TRBD1	TRBV4-3	TRBJ2-3	.	CASSLGQGSTDTQYF	TGCGCCAGCAGCCTCGGACAGGGAAGCACAGATACGCAGTATTTT
TRBD2	TRBV7-6	TRBJ2-5	.	CASSLVAGEGETQYF	TGTGCCAGCAGCTTGGTCGCGGGGGAAGGAGAGACCCAGTACTTC
.	TRBV5-1	TRBJ2-5	.	CASSLSMGLETQYF	TGCGCCAGCAGCTTGAGTATGGGGTTGGAGACCCAGTACTTC
.	TRBV7-2	TRBJ2-3	.	CASSPSWVGFTDTQYF	TGTGCCAGCAGCCCATCGTGGGTAGGTTTCACAGATACGCAGTATTTT
.	TRBV7-9	TRBJ1-5	.	CASSSGQTSNQPQHF	TGTGCCAGCAGCTCGGGACAAACGAGCAATCAGCCCCAGCATTTT
.	TRBV7-9	TRBJ1-1	few	CASSTTGTLNTEAFF	TGTGCCAGCAGCACAACCGGGACACTGAACACTGAAGCTTTCTTT